This T cell receptor beta chain is drawn from a study of T cell changes during pregnancy in multiple sclerosis. Unmatched junction bases numbered 8, after V lost 5 bases and J lost 0 bases. This CDR3 comprises 17 residues. CDR1 SGHTA and CDR2 FQGNSA come from the germline V gene. The data were produced by immunoSEQ multiplex PCR, yet TCRdb's version contains in-frame clones alone and is incomplete. The data show 69,000 or so clones, around 92% seen once. Source: peripheral blood, taken before pregnancy. The clonotype originates from a female donor with multiple sclerosis, enrolled in a pregnancy study. The V gene is TRBV7-2, the J gene TRBJ2-1; TRBD2 matches 9 bases. CDR3 sequence reads: CASSLLGLASSYNEQFF. The CDR3 nucleotides are TGTGCCAGCAGCCTCCTGGGACTAGCAAGCTCCTACAATGAGCAGTTCTTC.